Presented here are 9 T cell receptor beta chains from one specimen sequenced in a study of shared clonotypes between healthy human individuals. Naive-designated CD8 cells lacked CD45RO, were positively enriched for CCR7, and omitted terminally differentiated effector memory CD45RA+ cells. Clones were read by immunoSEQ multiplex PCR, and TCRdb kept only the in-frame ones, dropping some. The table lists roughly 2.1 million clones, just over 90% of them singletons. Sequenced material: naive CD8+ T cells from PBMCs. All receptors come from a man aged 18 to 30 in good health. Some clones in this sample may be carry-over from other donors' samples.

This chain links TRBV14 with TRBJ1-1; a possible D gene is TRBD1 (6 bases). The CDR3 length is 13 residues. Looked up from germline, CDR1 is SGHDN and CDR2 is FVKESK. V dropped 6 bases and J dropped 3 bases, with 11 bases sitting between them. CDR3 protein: CASRPDSYTEAFF. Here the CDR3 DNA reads TGTGCCAGCAGACCGGACAGTTACACTGAAGCTTTCTTT.

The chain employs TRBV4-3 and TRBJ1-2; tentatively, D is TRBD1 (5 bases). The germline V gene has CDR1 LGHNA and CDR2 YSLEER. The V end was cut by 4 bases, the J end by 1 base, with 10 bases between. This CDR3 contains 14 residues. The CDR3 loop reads CASSPQVGNYGYTF. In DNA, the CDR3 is TGCGCCAGCAGCCCACAGGTCGGTAACTATGGCTACACCTTC.

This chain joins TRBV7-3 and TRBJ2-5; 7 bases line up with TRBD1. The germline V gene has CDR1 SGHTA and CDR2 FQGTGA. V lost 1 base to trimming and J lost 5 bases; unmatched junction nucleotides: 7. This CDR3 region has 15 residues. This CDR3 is CASSLKGGSGETQYF. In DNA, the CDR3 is TGTGCCAGCAGCTTAAAAGGGGGCTCCGGGGAGACCCAGTACTTC. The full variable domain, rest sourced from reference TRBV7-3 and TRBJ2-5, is GAGVSQTPSNKVTEKGKYVELRCDPISGHTALYWYRQSLGQGPEFLIYFQGTGAADDSGLPNDRFFAVRPEGSVSTLKIQRTERGDSAVYLCASSLKGGSGETQYFGPGTRLLVL.

CDR3 residues: CASSMGPINQPQHF. The CDR3 DNA reads TGTGCCAGTAGTATGGGGCCGATCAATCAGCCCCAGCATTTT. V is TRBV19 and J is TRBJ1-5; D might be TRBD1 (5 bases). The CDR3 sequence is 14 residues long. V lost 3 bases, J lost 3 bases, and 9 bases lay in between. CDR1 LNHDA and CDR2 SQIVND come from the germline V gene (reference sequence).

The CDR3 DNA follows: TGTGCCAGCTCACCTTCGGTGAGGGACACTGAAGCTTTCTTT. Translating it yields CASSPSVRDTEAFF. The rearrangement links TRBV18 to TRBJ1-1, with D uncertain. The germline V gene has CDR1 KGHSH and CDR2 LQKENI. Trimming removed 3 bases from V and 3 bases from J, with 11 bases in between. CDR3 length: 14 residues.

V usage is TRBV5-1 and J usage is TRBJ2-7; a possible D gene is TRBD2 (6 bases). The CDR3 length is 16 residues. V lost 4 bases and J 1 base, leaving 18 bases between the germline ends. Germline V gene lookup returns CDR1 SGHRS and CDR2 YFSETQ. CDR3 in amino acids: CASSGGTPEGSYEQYF. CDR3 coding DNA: TGCGCCAGCAGCGGAGGGACCCCGGAAGGGTCCTACGAGCAGTACTTC.

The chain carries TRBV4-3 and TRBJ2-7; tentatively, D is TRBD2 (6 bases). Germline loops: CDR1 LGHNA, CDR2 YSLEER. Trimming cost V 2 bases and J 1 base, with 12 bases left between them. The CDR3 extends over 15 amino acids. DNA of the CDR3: TGCGCCAGCAGCCAAAACCGGGACTTTTCCTACGAGCAGTACTTC. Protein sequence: CASSQNRDFSYEQYF.

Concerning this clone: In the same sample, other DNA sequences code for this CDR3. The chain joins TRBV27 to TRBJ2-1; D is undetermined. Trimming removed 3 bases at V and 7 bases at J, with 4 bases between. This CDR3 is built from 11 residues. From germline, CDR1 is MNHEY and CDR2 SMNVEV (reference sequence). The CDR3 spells CASSLGNEQFF. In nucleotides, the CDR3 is TGTGCCAGCAGTTTGGGAAATGAGCAGTTCTTC.

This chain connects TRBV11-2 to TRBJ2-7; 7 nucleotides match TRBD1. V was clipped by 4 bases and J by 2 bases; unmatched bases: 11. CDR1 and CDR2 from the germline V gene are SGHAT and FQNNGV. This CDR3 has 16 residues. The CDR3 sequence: CASSSRSGTETYEQYF. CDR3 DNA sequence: TGTGCCAGCAGCTCGCGCTCCGGGACAGAGACCTACGAGCAGTACTTC.